This T cell receptor (beta chain) was documented in a study of blood T cells in healthy people across ages. The wider study: Template switching retrieved approximately one barcoded beta molecule for each two T cells. Notes on the study in general: Roughly linear declines in TCR beta diversity per million T cells occurred with age.

Combining a sample-barcoded 5' primer with a J-beta primer mix, a second PCR ran for roughly 7 to 12 cycles. TCRdb processed the 5' RACE reads anew with MiXCR; each CDR3 protein has one entry. The profile shows about 400,000 distinct CDR3 sequences, roughly half of them singletons. On this clonotype itself: Its antigen remains unknown.

The CDR3 totals 12 residues. V was shortened by 6 bases and J by 6 bases, with 14 bases between the two germline ends. From germline, CDR1 is SQVTM and CDR2 ANQGSEA. This TCR came from a man aged 55-75 years in good health. Sequencing was carried out using blood. V is TRBV29-1 and J is TRBJ1-2; weak D call: TRBD1 (6 bases). CDR3 nucleotides: TGCAGCGTACTTTTGGGGGGCGATGGCTACACCTTC. It encodes CSVLLGGDGYTF.